This TCR beta chain was recovered during a study of technical replicates of blood from a handful of donors. Produced via immunoSEQ multiplex PCR; TCRdb's table is partial and in-frame only. The sample has some 70,000 clones, nearly 98% seen once. The CDR3 covers 16 residues. The germline V gene encodes CDR1 MGHRA and CDR2 YSYEKL. V shed 1 base and J 4 bases; nucleotides not matched to a gene: 9. This clone came up once. Input material: T cells isolated from PBMCs. The sequence came from a human donor in good health. V is TRBV4-1 and J is TRBJ2-7; TRBD2 matches 8 bases. CDR3 nucleotides: TGCGCCAGCAGCCAAGTCTCGGGGGGACTAGAGTACGAGCAGTACTTC. Translating gives CASSQVSGGLEYEQYF.